Sequencing of this TCR beta chain was carried out in a study of T cell responses to AZD1222 COVID-19 vaccine. In the case of this clone: No antigen is known for it.

This table comes from immunoSEQ multiplex PCR, and its TCRdb copy is limited to in-frame clones, with some not included. The sample shows roughly 110,000 clones, about nine tenths of them seen only once. V trimming: 4 bases; J trimming: 0 bases; junction bases outside the gene matches: 2. CDR3 length: 14 residues. CDR1 and CDR2 from the germline V gene are ENHRY and SYGVKD. Regarding the study as a whole: Among spike-specific TCRs, nearly half reportedly target unmutated variant regions. Among those given AZD1222, only six were seropositive at baseline.

This receptor was taken from an adult who received the AZD1222 COVID-19 vaccine. The specimen was peripheral blood, collected 28 days after the second AZD1222 dose. The rearrangement links TRBV10-3 to TRBJ2-5; 7 nucleotides align to TRBD1. The CDR3 DNA reads TGTGCCATCAGTGTGGGACAGAACCAAGAGACCCAGTACTTC. This translates into CAISVGQNQETQYF.